This passage covers 22 T cell receptor beta chains from one sample sequenced in a study of beta chain features in type 1 diabetes. Expressed TCRB transcripts got sequenced, as all isolated RNA was reverse transcribed. Libraries were prepared by immunoSEQ multiplex PCR; TCRdb keeps only in-frame clonotypes and omits some of them. The sample includes about 620,000 clones, around 16% of them seen just once. Material for sequencing was naive CD4+ T cells from blood. These receptors all come from a man between 18 and 35 years old in good health.

The J gene is TRBJ2-7, the V gene TRBV7-9, with unresolved D. CDR3 length: 15 residues. Trimming removed 5 bases at V and 7 bases at J, with 21 bases between. Germline CDR1 and CDR2: SEHNR and FQNEAQ (reference sequence). Here the CDR3 reads CASSQYQTDPREQYF. As DNA, the CDR3 is TGTGCCAGCAGCCAATACCAGACGGACCCTAGAGAGCAGTACTTC. Looking up the rest from reference TRBV7-9 and TRBJ2-7 gives the full variable domain: DTGVSQNPRHKITKRGQNVTFRCDPISEHNRLYWYRQTLGQGPEFLTYFQNEAQLEKSRLLSDRFSAERPKGSFSTLEIQRTEQGDSAMYLCASSQYQTDPREQYFGPGTRLTVT.

This chain connects TRBV7-2 to TRBJ2-7; weak D call: TRBD2 (5 bases). Germline V gene sequence: CDR1 SGHTA, CDR2 FQGNSA. V lost 4 bases, J lost 2 bases, and 6 bases lay in between. The CDR3 loop spans 12 amino acids. The DNA for the CDR3 is TGTGCCAGCAGCTCTAGCCCCTACGAGCAGTACTTC. Translating it yields CASSSSPYEQYF.

The chain employs TRBV4-2 and TRBJ2-7; TRBD1 might be the D (6 bases). The V and J ends lost 7 bases and 6 bases respectively, with 19 bases between them. The CDR3 loop spans 14 amino acids. Germline loops: CDR1 LGHNA, CDR2 YNFKEQ. The CDR3 spells CASNRDKGVGEQYF. The CDR3 nucleotides read TGTGCCAGCAACCGGGACAAGGGTGTGGGCGAGCAGTACTTC.

This clone was seen more than once but under ten times. This chain uses TRBV5-4 with TRBJ2-5; D gene ambiguous. V lost 3 bases and J 4 bases, leaving 10 bases between the germline ends. Germline V gives CDR1 SGHNT, CDR2 YYREEE (reference sequence). The CDR3 loop spans 13 amino acids. The CDR3 bases are TGTGCCAGCAGCTCGGTGGGTGTAGAGACCCAGTACTTC. The encoded protein is CASSSVGVETQYF.

This rearrangement joins TRBV4-3 to TRBJ1-6; 7 nucleotides align to TRBD1. Per germline, CDR1 LGHNA and CDR2 YSLEER. The junction had 6 bases not matched to a gene; V was cut back by 5 bases and J by 8 bases. There are 14 residues in the CDR3. Here the CDR3 reads CASSLGQIDSPLHF. The CDR3 region has the DNA TGCGCCAGCAGCTTGGGACAGATTGATTCACCCCTCCACTTT.

This chain connects TRBV7-2 to TRBJ2-7, with TRBD1 matching over 9 bases. J lost 4 bases, V lost 6 bases, and 10 bases had no gene match. The CDR3 sequence is 15 residues long. CDR1 is SGHTA and CDR2 is FQGNSA in the germline V gene. CDR3 amino acids: CASRSYKGQGYEQYF. The DNA for the CDR3 is TGTGCCAGCAGATCCTATAAGGGACAGGGTTACGAGCAGTACTTC.

The V call is TRBV25-1, the J call TRBJ2-7; 7 bases line up with TRBD1. Germline values: CDR1 MGHDK, CDR2 SYGVNS. The CDR3 is made up of 13 amino acids. V shed 5 bases, J shed 2 bases, and the junction held 3 bases outside the gene matches. CDR3 residues: CASSSGTAYEQYF. CDR3 coding DNA: TGTGCCAGCAGTTCTGGGACAGCCTACGAGCAGTACTTC.

Concerning this clone: This sample also contains other DNA sequences that code for the same CDR3. The chain employs TRBV18 and TRBJ1-2; D unclear. Germline V lookup: CDR1 KGHSH, CDR2 LQKENI. V dropped 1 base and J dropped 3 bases, with 12 bases sitting between them. This CDR3 has 15 residues. CDR3 protein: CASSPQRVGDYGYTF. The CDR3 DNA reads TGTGCCAGCTCACCACAGCGCGTCGGTGACTATGGCTACACCTTC.

The chain has TRBV5-1 and TRBJ1-5; TRBD1 is a possible D gene (5 bases). This CDR3 region has 14 residues. The germline gives CDR1 SGHRS, CDR2 YFSETQ. Trimming cost V 3 bases and J 1 base, with 8 bases left between them. The CDR3 sequence is CASSWGDSNQPQHF. For the CDR3, the DNA is TGCGCCAGCAGCTGGGGGGACAGCAATCAGCCCCAGCATTTT.

The chain couples TRBV6-5 to TRBJ2-3, with 7 bases aligning to TRBD2. Trimming at V came to 5 bases and at J to 4 bases, leaving 3 bases not matched to a gene. CDR1 MNHEY and CDR2 SVGAGI come from the germline V gene. The CDR3 totals 13 residues. As DNA, the CDR3 is TGTGCCAGCAGTGCGGGAGTATCAGATACGCAGTATTTT. It translates to CASSAGVSDTQYF.

The rearrangement links TRBV5-1 to TRBJ2-7, with TRBD1 identical over 8 bases. This CDR3 is 13 amino acids long. The germline CDR1 and CDR2 sequences are SGHRS and YFSETQ. The V segment lost 7 bases and the J segment 4 bases; nucleotides outside the gene matches: 7. Here the CDR3 DNA reads TGCGCCAGCTCCCCCAGGACAGGGTACGAGCAGTACTTC. It translates to CASSPRTGYEQYF.

This clone occurred a few times. The J gene is TRBJ1-2, the V gene TRBV30; 9 bases fit TRBD1. V shed 7 bases, J shed 6 bases, and the junction held 9 bases outside the gene matches. Germline V gene sequence: CDR1 GTSNPN, CDR2 SVGIG (reference sequence). CDR3 length: 13 residues. The CDR3 reads CAFTDRGFDGYTF. Here the CDR3 DNA reads TGTGCCTTTACGGACAGGGGCTTCGATGGCTACACCTTC.

The V call is TRBV21-1, the J call TRBJ2-1; the D call TRBD2 from the table was never checked on the DNA. TRBV21-1 is assigned pseudogene status. The CDR3 sequence is 13 residues long. This CDR3 is CASAGHPYNEQFF. The DNA for the CDR3 is TGTGCCAGCGCGGGCCACCCATACAATGAGCAGTTCTTC.

V is TRBV7-9 and J is TRBJ1-4; perhaps TRBD1 as D (5 bases). The CDR3 length is 15 residues. From germline, CDR1 is SEHNR and CDR2 FQNEAQ (reference sequence). The V and J ends lost 0 bases and 7 bases respectively, with 12 bases between them. The CDR3 nucleotides are TGTGCCAGCAGCTTAGCGGCAGGGCGGGGTGAAAAACTGTTTTTT. This codes for CASSLAAGRGEKLFF.

The chain recombines TRBV7-3 with TRBJ2-3; D possibly uses TRBD1 or TRBD2 (5 bases each). Germline V lookup: CDR1 SGHTA, CDR2 FQGTGA. The V gene lost 2 bases and the J gene lost 3 bases, with 12 bases spanning the gap. The CDR3 consists of 15 residues. The CDR3 region has the DNA TGTGCCAGCAGCTTACAGGGTTCGGGGACAGATACGCAGTATTTT. It encodes CASSLQGSGTDTQYF.

The V and J genes are TRBV29-1 and TRBJ1-1, with D unresolved. V was trimmed by 5 bases and J by 1 base, leaving 5 bases between them. CDR1 is SQVTM, CDR2 ANQGSEA, per germline. There are 11 residues in the CDR3. CDR3 nucleotides: TGCAGCGTTCGCGGGAACACTGAAGCTTTCTTT. Translation: CSVRGNTEAFF.

This clone was picked up a small number of times. V and J are TRBV7-9 and TRBJ1-5, with D hard to call. Trimming pared 5 bases from V and 3 bases from J, leaving 17 bases between. The CDR3 sequence is 16 residues long. Germline V CDR1 and CDR2: SEHNR, FQNEAQ (reference sequence). CDR3 in DNA: TGTGCCAGCAGCCCGGGGTGGGGTAATGACAATCAGCCCCAGCATTTT. Translated, it gives CASSPGWGNDNQPQHF.

CDR3 bases: TGCGCCAGCAGCTCGAGGACTAGCGGGATCTACAATGAGCAGTTCTTC. Its protein product is CASSSRTSGIYNEQFF. The chain has TRBV5-1 and TRBJ2-1, with 12 bases matching TRBD2. The trim removed 3 bases at V and 3 bases at J, leaving 4 bases unmatched. The CDR3 consists of 16 residues. Germline V gives CDR1 SGHRS, CDR2 YFSETQ.

The sample holds a few counts of this clone. V usage is TRBV5-1 and J usage is TRBJ2-5, with TRBD1 matching 7 bases. This CDR3 comprises 13 residues. Trimming took 4 bases from V and 2 from J; bases not matched to a gene: 2. Germline values: CDR1 SGHRS, CDR2 YFSETQ. The CDR3 DNA follows: TGCGCCAGCAGCCAGGGACAGCAAGAGACCCAGTACTTC. Its protein is CASSQGQQETQYF. Filled out from reference TRBV5-1 and TRBJ2-5, the complete variable domain reads KAGVTQTPRYLIKTRGQQVTLSCSPISGHRSVSWYQQTPGQGLQFLFEYFSETQRNKGNFPGRFSGRQFSNSRSEMNVSTLELGDSALYLCASSQGQQETQYFGPGTRLLVL.

The rearrangement links TRBV5-4 to TRBJ2-7; 10 nucleotides align to TRBD2. From germline, CDR1 is SGHNT and CDR2 YYREEE (reference sequence). The V gene end was trimmed by 4 bases and the J gene end by 2 bases; junction bases not matched to a gene: 9. This CDR3 spans 16 amino acids. CDR3 loop: CASSPASLAGAYEQYF. CDR3 nucleotide sequence: TGTGCCAGCAGCCCAGCCTCCCTAGCGGGAGCCTACGAGCAGTACTTC.

The chain uses TRBV6-6 and TRBJ2-5, with TRBD2 matching over 7 bases. The germline CDR1 and CDR2 sequences are MNHNY and SVGAGI (reference sequence). J was trimmed by 5 bases and V by 5 bases; bases with no gene match: 14. The CDR3 consists of 16 residues. The CDR3 bases are TGTGCCAGCAGTCCCTGGGGGGGGAGGTCCAAGGAGACCCAGTACTTC. This encodes CASSPWGGRSKETQYF.

The chain employs TRBV7-9 and TRBJ1-4; TRBD1 matches at 10 bases. This CDR3 is built from 14 residues. V dropped 5 bases and J dropped 6; count of bases not matched to a gene: 3. CDR1 and CDR2 from the germline V gene are SEHNR and FQNEAQ (reference sequence). The CDR3, as DNA: TGTGCCAGCAGCCTCGACAGGGGGCATGAAAAACTGTTTTTT. Amino acids: CASSLDRGHEKLFF.